One and the same sample provided the 21 T cell receptor beta chains below, sequenced in a study of cytomegalovirus exposure and HLA in healthy donors. Profiling relied on immunoSEQ multiplex PCR, and the TCRdb table lists in-frame clones only, not all of them. The repertoire holds more than 95,000 clones, with about 88% as singletons. What was sequenced was PBMCs. These receptors were obtained from a woman aged 18-35 years in good health and CMV-seropositive.

This chain uses TRBV9 with TRBJ2-1, with TRBD2 matching 9 bases. The CDR3 contains 14 residues. Germline values: CDR1 SGDLS, CDR2 YYNGEE. The V segment lost 5 bases and the J segment 3 bases; nucleotides outside the gene matches: 3. The CDR3 here is CASSRLADYNEQFF. Here the CDR3 DNA reads TGTGCCAGCAGTAGACTAGCGGACTACAATGAGCAGTTCTTC.

This chain joins TRBV5-1 and TRBJ1-1; a weak D match, TRBD1 (6 bases). The CDR3 consists of 13 residues. V lost 4 bases and J lost 2, with 9 bases in between. Per the germline V gene, CDR1 is SGHRS and CDR2 is YFSETQ. CDR3 sequence: CASSRDTNTEAFF. CDR3 sequence (DNA): TGCGCCAGCAGCAGGGACACCAACACTGAAGCTTTCTTT.

The CDR3 loop reads CASMVIGTEAFF. CDR3 in DNA: TGTGCCAGCATGGTAATCGGCACTGAAGCTTTCTTT. This chain uses TRBV28 with TRBJ1-1; no reliable D call. Germline V gene data show CDR1 as MDHEN and CDR2 as SYDVKM. Trimming stripped 7 bases from V and 4 bases from J, with 10 bases between. The CDR3 runs to 12 residues.

The rearrangement uses TRBV6-1 and TRBJ1-2; 7 nucleotides align to TRBD1. The length of the CDR3 is 14 residues. Trimming at V came to 9 bases and at J to 2 bases, leaving 9 bases not matched to a gene. Germline V gene lookup returns CDR1 MNHNS and CDR2 SASEGT. The CDR3 here is CASSTGVRNYGYTF. The CDR3 DNA is TGTGCCAGTTCCACAGGGGTTCGGAACTATGGCTACACCTTC.

This clone was detected a few times. The chain has TRBV27 and TRBJ2-2; 11 bases line up with TRBD2. The V segment lost 7 bases and the J segment 3 bases; nucleotides outside the gene matches: 7. CDR1 is MNHEY and CDR2 is SMNVEV in the germline V gene (reference sequence). The CDR3 spans 16 residues. CDR3 bases: TGTGCCAGCAAGGGAAAGGGACTAGCGGACACCGGGGAGCTGTTTTTT. This codes for CASKGKGLADTGELFF.

The chain has TRBV2 and TRBJ1-1, with 9 bases that match TRBD1. CDR3 length: 18 amino acids. Unmatched junction bases numbered 15, after V lost 6 bases and J lost 1 base. CDR1 and CDR2 (germline): SNHLY, FYNNEI. The CDR3 DNA reads as TGTGCCAGCAGAGACCAAACCGGGACAGGGCCCGAGAACACTGAAGCTTTCTTT. This codes for CASRDQTGTGPENTEAFF.

V and J are TRBV27 and TRBJ2-1; 7 bases are shared with TRBD1. The CDR3 sequence is 15 residues long. J was trimmed by 3 bases and V by 3 bases; bases with no gene match: 5. Germline CDR1 is MNHEY and CDR2 is SMNVEV (reference sequence). In nucleotides, the CDR3 is TGTGCCAGCAGTTTGGTGACAGGGCACTACAATGAGCAGTTCTTC. It is translated as CASSLVTGHYNEQFF.

The chain combines TRBV5-6 with TRBJ1-2; D remains unclear. CDR3 size: 14 residues. The germline gives CDR1 SGHDT, CDR2 YYEEEE. Trimming stripped 1 base from V and 8 bases from J, with 15 bases between. CDR3 sequence reads: CASSLSMETGGYTF. The CDR3 DNA follows: TGTGCCAGCAGCTTGAGTATGGAGACGGGAGGCTACACCTTC.

This chain connects TRBV7-9 to TRBJ1-3, with TRBD1 matching over 7 bases. The trim removed 5 bases at V and 4 bases at J, leaving 8 bases unmatched. In germline, CDR1 is SEHNR, CDR2 FQNEAQ (reference sequence). The CDR3 consists of 15 residues. The CDR3 protein is CASSRGTAQGNTIYF. CDR3 DNA: TGTGCCAGCAGCCGCGGGACAGCTCAGGGAAACACCATATATTTT.

The CDR3 here is CASSFSGTEQFF. DNA of the CDR3: TGTGCCAGCAGCTTCAGCGGGACTGAGCAGTTCTTC. V gene TRBV5-5 combines with J gene TRBJ2-1, with 7 bases that match TRBD2. CDR3 length: 12 amino acids. CDR1 and CDR2 from the germline V gene are SGHKS and YYEKEE (reference sequence). V shed 2 bases and J 9 bases; nucleotides not matched to a gene: 2.

V gene TRBV7-8 combines with J gene TRBJ2-2; 8 nucleotides match TRBD1. Germline CDR1 reads SGHVS; CDR2 reads FQNEAQ. The CDR3 runs to 16 residues. The trim removed 1 base at V and 6 bases at J, leaving 7 bases unmatched. In DNA, the CDR3 is TGTGCCAGCAGCTTAGTCACCGGGACAGGCCCCGGGGAGCTGTTTTTT. Amino acid sequence: CASSLVTGTGPGELFF.

This clone has just one count. The CDR3 nucleotides read TGTGCCAGCAGCCAACCCCCCGCGGCGTTTCAGTATTTT. It encodes CASSQPPAAFQYF. The chain is built from TRBV4-2 and TRBJ2-3; no clear D. This CDR3 region has 13 residues. The germline CDR1 and CDR2 sequences are LGHNA and YNFKEQ. Trimming left V 2 bases short and J 12 bases short, with 15 bases between.

Here the CDR3 reads CASSPGQGAGYGYTF. The CDR3 nucleotides are TGCGCCAGCAGCCCTGGACAGGGGGCGGGCTATGGCTACACCTTC. J is TRBJ1-2 and V is TRBV5-1; the match to TRBD1 covers 11 bases. The junction had 6 bases not matched to a gene; V was cut back by 4 bases and J by 4 bases. The length of the CDR3 is 15 residues. Looked up from germline, CDR1 is SGHRS and CDR2 is YFSETQ.

The chain is built from TRBV10-3 and TRBJ2-1; D might be TRBD2 (6 bases). Germline-derived CDR1 and CDR2 are ENHRY and SYGVKD. The V and J ends lost 7 bases and 4 bases respectively, with 17 bases between them. The CDR3 has 15 amino acids. The CDR3, as DNA: TGTGCCATCAAAGGCGGGCGGGACGGTTACAATGAGCAGTTCTTC. It translates to CAIKGGRDGYNEQFF.

The chain is built from TRBV4-1 and TRBJ2-4, with 7 bases that match TRBD1. The ends lost 0 bases at V and 2 bases at J; junction bases unmatched: 4. Germline CDR1 is MGHRA and CDR2 is YSYEKL. CDR3 length: 16 amino acids. CDR3 DNA: TGCGCCAGCAGCCAAGAGGGCAGGGGGACCAAAAACATTCAGTACTTC. This translates into CASSQEGRGTKNIQYF.

This chain connects TRBV6-6 to TRBJ2-1; D is ambiguous. CDR3 length equals 13 residues. Between the trimmed V and J ends, which lost 5 bases and 4 bases, there was a span of 9 bases. The germline V gene has CDR1 MNHNY and CDR2 SVGAGI (reference sequence). CDR3 nucleotides: TGTGCCAGCAGTCGCTCCGGTTACAATGAGCAGTTCTTC. It translates to CASSRSGYNEQFF.

This chain joins TRBV19 and TRBJ2-7, with D hard to call. Trimming pared 6 bases from V and 3 bases from J, leaving 15 bases between. Germline V lookup: CDR1 LNHDA, CDR2 SQIVND (reference sequence). The length of the CDR3 is 14 residues. The CDR3 region has the DNA TGTGCCAGTAGCGTTCCAGGCGATAACTACGAGCAGTACTTC. Residues: CASSVPGDNYEQYF.

The chain joins TRBV4-1 to TRBJ2-4; D might be TRBD2 (6 bases). V lost 3 bases to trimming and J lost 5 bases, with 8 bases between them. Germline CDR1 is MGHRA and CDR2 is YSYEKL. This CDR3 has 13 residues. The CDR3 reads CASSQEGENIQYF. In DNA, the CDR3 is TGCGCCAGCAGCCAGGAGGGAGAAAACATTCAGTACTTC.

The rearrangement joins TRBV28 to TRBJ2-7; a weak D match, TRBD1 (6 bases). CDR1 is MDHEN and CDR2 is SYDVKM in the germline V gene. Between the trimmed V and J ends, which lost 6 bases and 13 bases, there was a span of 16 bases. CDR3 length: 11 residues. The CDR3 sequence: CASSHGQKPYF. The CDR3 DNA follows: TGTGCCAGCAGCCACGGACAGAAACCCTACTTC.

The chain has TRBV2 and TRBJ2-3; D is possibly TRBD1 (6 bases). Deletions cut 5 bases from V and 2 bases from J, with 11 bases between. CDR1 and CDR2 (germline): SNHLY, FYNNEI. The CDR3 is 14 residues long. DNA for the CDR3: TGTGCCAGCAGTTCAGGGGTCCTCACAGATACGCAGTATTTT. Translating it yields CASSSGVLTDTQYF.

This sequence joins TRBV30 and TRBJ2-3, with TRBD1 matching over 9 bases. The CDR3 has 14 amino acids. From germline, CDR1 is GTSNPN and CDR2 SVGIG (reference sequence). V lost 7 bases and J lost 4; bases outside the gene matches: 9. CDR3 residues: CASSGTGHADTQYF. In DNA form, the CDR3 reads TGTGCCTCCTCCGGGACAGGGCACGCAGATACGCAGTATTTT.